These 5 T cell receptor beta chains were all obtained from the same sample, sequenced in a study of OX40 agonist ivuxolimab in advanced cancers. TCRdb's table, derived via immunoSEQ multiplex PCR, lists solely in-frame clones and lacks some. The sample holds tens of thousands of clones, more than 80% seen once. The sample was CD4+ or CD8+ T cells sorted from blood, taken in a trial of the OX40 agonist ivuxolimab. The receptor source for this set is an adult with an advanced solid tumor such as melanoma, head and neck, liver or kidney cancer.

The chain recombines TRBV7-2 with TRBJ1-1; a possible D gene is TRBD1 (6 bases). CDR3 length equals 14 residues. Trimming stripped 5 bases from V and 4 bases from J, with 14 bases between. Looked up from germline, CDR1 is SGHTA and CDR2 is FQGNSA. The CDR3 is CASSEVGGRTEAFF. The CDR3 DNA is TGTGCCAGCAGCGAAGTGGGGGGGCGCACTGAAGCTTTCTTT.

The chain carries TRBV20-1 and TRBJ2-1; D call uncertain. V was pared by 7 bases and J by 4 bases, with 8 bases between. Looked up from germline, CDR1 is DFQATT and CDR2 is SNEGSKA (reference sequence). This CDR3 comprises 11 residues. This chain's CDR3 is CSGSRYNEQFF. CDR3 sequence (DNA): TGCAGTGGGTCGCGTTACAATGAGCAGTTCTTC.

The chain employs TRBV6-5 and TRBJ1-5; D gene ambiguous. The V gene's germline CDR1 is MNHEY and CDR2 SVGAGI. This CDR3 contains 15 residues. V shed 3 bases and J shed 0 bases, with 9 bases lying between them. This CDR3 reads CASSYRESSNQPQHF. The CDR3 bases are TGTGCCAGCAGTTATCGGGAGAGTAGCAATCAGCCCCAGCATTTT.

This clone was counted once. This chain uses TRBV28 with TRBJ2-6, with unresolved D. V lost 5 bases and J lost 2, with 10 bases in between. The CDR3 consists of 15 residues. Germline V gene sequence: CDR1 MDHEN, CDR2 SYDVKM. CDR3: CASSQGGTGANVLTF. CDR3 nucleotide sequence: TGTGCCAGCAGTCAAGGCGGAACTGGGGCCAACGTCCTGACTTTC.

V is TRBV6-6 and J is TRBJ2-1, with D perhaps assigned TRBD1 or TRBD2 (6 bases each). Trimming stripped 10 bases from V and 4 bases from J, with 17 bases between. Germline V gives CDR1 MNHNY, CDR2 SVGAGI (reference sequence). The length of the CDR3 is 14 residues. CDR3 loop: CATRFGGKYNEQFF. For the CDR3, the DNA is TGTGCCACCCGTTTCGGGGGCAAATACAATGAGCAGTTCTTC.